This T cell receptor (beta chain) derives from a study of T-cell memory formation after mild COVID-19 (TCRdb year 2021). Describing the broader study: TCR sequence clusters from the two donors were found to be largely donor specific. T-cell clones expanding and contracting after mild COVID-19 in a couple of donors were tracked by longitudinal TCRalpha and TCRbeta repertoire sequencing. Two young, previously healthy adult volunteers made up the cohort, one male and one female. Study-level results and caveats: Only two mild cases were covered by the study, and larger cohorts that include severe cases with pre-infection samples were considered necessary. Some responding clones were detected in pre-infection memory, suggesting pre-existing cross-reactive memory T cells joined the SARS-CoV-2 response. Contracting CD4+ clones were found mainly in CM and EM memory subsets, while CD8+ clones were enriched in EMRA. Balanced CD4/CD8 phenotypes were observed for clones contracting from day 15 to 85, whereas a bias towards CD4+ was observed for a second wave of clones expanding from day 15 to 37. The second-wave clones that peaked on day 37 were not confirmed to be SARS-CoV-2 specific.

Instrument used: Illumina NovaSeq 6000. cDNA libraries for TCRalpha and TCRbeta were prepared by 5'RACE using constant-segment primers, with sample barcodes and unique molecular identifiers added. RNA was extracted from every sample with Trizol reagent. The libraries were amplified in two PCR steps, and the second step added a second sample barcode and Illumina TruSeq adapters. The libraries were sequenced on an Illumina NovaSeq using 2 x 150 bp paired-end reads. The authors' pipeline ran thus. Reads were demultiplexed and collapsed into UMI-guided consensus sequences with migec v1.2.7. Using mixcr v2.1.11, UMI consensuses were aligned to TRA and TRB V and J templates and then assembled into clonotypes. A clonotype was counted as expanded or contracted only when both edgeR and NoisET called the clonotype significant, with the noise models trained on biological replicates. For edgeR calls, the thresholds were a false discovery rate-adjusted p below 0.01 and a log2 fold-change of 1. As an exploratory analysis of dynamics, max-normalized trajectories of the 1000 most abundant clonotypes were examined by PCA with hierarchical clustering. Separately sequenced CD4+ and CD8+ repertoires were used to assign the CD4 or CD8 phenotype of responding clones. TCRdb redid the processing of the public reads, applying fastp at Q25 and MiXCR, and retained in-frame beta chains. Merged by CDR3 protein, the rows form single entries marked with the most common genes and DNA. What appears here as the V and J calls and clone size reflects TCRdb's work, not the paper's. The sample table lists 85,000 to 130,000 distinct CDR3 sequences, 8.5% to 14% of them with a count of one. About 40% of the sample is in the top ten clones.

V is trimmed back by 10 bases and J by 2 bases, and the junction contains 1 base that no gene match accounts for. For CDR1 and CDR2, the germline V gene lists MNHEY and SVGEGT. The CDR3 contains 12 residues, cysteine and phenylalanine counted. Only the CDR3 portion is preserved as DNA: 36 bases, with reading frame beginning at the first base. Ficoll-Paque density gradient centrifugation was used to isolate PBMCs. As regards this clonotype: What this receptor recognizes is not known. No base quality values were provided; no much bigger clone lies one nucleotide off.

This receptor was identified in a man between 18 and 35 years old who had mild COVID-19 (a few samples of this study predate the infection). The sample titles of this study are shuffled in the database, so cell type and time point are left out; the donor was told from shared clones. The chain uses TRBV6-2 or TRBV6-3 and TRBJ2-5, with 10 middle bases fitting TRBD1. The sequenced sample was PBMCs or a T cell subset sorted from them (not recorded which). The bases read TGTGCCACGGACAGGGGGCAAGAGACCCAGTACTTC. Translated, this is CATDRGQETQYF.